The 13 T cell receptor beta chains below were found in one sample sequenced in a study of T-cell reconstitution after alpha-beta-depleted transplantation in children. Unique molecular identifiers tagged the TCRbeta library. One entry per CDR3 protein, called by TCRdb with MiXCR from the PCR reads. Of 380,000 or so distinct CDR3 sequences in the sample, about 14% were seen once. Sequenced material: PBMCs, taken from the stem cell graft. The origin of the receptors is a human donor who donated a stem cell graft to a child with Fanconi anemia.

The gene calls are TRBV5-1 and TRBJ2-3; D might be TRBD2 (6 bases). The V end was cut by 2 bases, the J end by 3 bases, with 13 bases between. Per the germline V gene, CDR1 is SGHRS and CDR2 is YFSETQ. This CDR3 is 15 amino acids long. The CDR3 region has the DNA TGCGCCAGCAGCTTCGCGGGGCAGGTTACAGATACGCAGTATTTT. Amino acid sequence: CASSFAGQVTDTQYF.

This clonotype was found a few times. The chain uses TRBV6-5 and TRBJ1-1; D not resolved. Germline V gene lookup returns CDR1 MNHEY and CDR2 SVGAGI. The CDR3 is made up of 14 amino acids. V lost 5 bases and J lost 2, with 12 bases in between. The CDR3: CASSHQTGNTEAFF. The CDR3 nucleotides read TGTGCCAGCAGTCACCAAACGGGAAACACTGAAGCTTTCTTT.

The rearrangement links TRBV7-8 to TRBJ2-7; 7 nucleotides match TRBD1. The germline gives CDR1 SGHVS, CDR2 FQNEAQ. With 5 bases clipped from V and 3 bases from J, the junction kept 7 bases outside the gene matches. This CDR3 is built from 14 residues. CDR3 protein: CASSQAAGGYEQYV. In nucleotides, the CDR3 is TGTGCCAGCAGCCAGGCGGCAGGGGGCTACGAGCAGTACGTC.

This clonotype was counted at least ten times. This rearrangement joins TRBV15 to TRBJ1-4; 9 nucleotides match TRBD1. The CDR3 spans 16 residues. Trimming at V came to 2 bases and at J to 8 bases, leaving 9 bases not matched to a gene. The germline V gene encodes CDR1 LNHNV and CDR2 YYDKDF (reference sequence). The CDR3 here is CATSRNAGTGSEKLFF. The CDR3 DNA is TGTGCCACCAGCAGAAACGCCGGGACAGGGAGCGAAAAACTGTTTTTT. Together with reference TRBV15 and TRBJ1-4, the CDR3 gives the full variable domain: DAMVIQNPRYQVTQFGKPVTLSCSQTLNHNVMYWYQQKSSQAPKLLFHYYDKDFNNEADTPDNFQSRRPNTSFCFLDIRSPGLGDTAMYLCATSRNAGTGSEKLFFGSGTQLSVL.

This clonotype was observed a handful of times. J is TRBJ2-5 and V is TRBV5-1, with 9 bases lining up with TRBD1. CDR1 SGHRS and CDR2 YFSETQ come from the germline V gene. The CDR3 spans 15 residues. V lost 6 bases and J lost 4; bases outside the gene matches: 10. The CDR3 spells CASTPGQGVPETQYF. In DNA, the CDR3 is TGCGCCAGCACTCCGGGACAGGGCGTCCCAGAGACCCAGTACTTC.

The chain employs TRBV9 and TRBJ1-1, with D maybe TRBD1 (6 bases). The CDR3 spans 14 residues. Germline values: CDR1 SGDLS, CDR2 YYNGEE. Deletions cut 2 bases from V and 3 bases from J, with 11 bases between. Written as DNA, the CDR3 is TGTGCCAGCAGCGTCGCTTCAGGGGACACTGAAGCTTTCTTT. Protein product: CASSVASGDTEAFF. The whole variable domain, remainder taken from reference TRBV9 and TRBJ1-1, is DSGVTQTPKHLITATGQRVTLRCSPRSGDLSVYWYQQSLDQGLQFLIQYYNGEERAKGNILERFSAQQFPDLHSELNLSSLELGDSALYFCASSVASGDTEAFFGQGTRLTVV.

This clonotype has a handful of counts. The chain is built from TRBV6-5 and TRBJ1-5; no reliable D call. CDR3 length: 14 amino acids. Trimming removed 6 bases from V and 6 bases from J, with 15 bases in between. Germline CDR1 reads MNHEY; CDR2 reads SVGAGI. CDR3 DNA: TGTGCCAGCAGACCGAGTGGTTTAGCTCAGCCCCAGCATTTT. Its protein is CASRPSGLAQPQHF.

This clonotype has more than one count but fewer than ten. The DNA for the CDR3 is TGTGCCAGCAGCTTAGGGAACGGATTACTTTATGGCTACACCTTC. Its translation is CASSLGNGLLYGYTF. The genes are TRBV7-9 and TRBJ1-2; no clear D. V was pared by 1 base and J by 5 bases, with 14 bases between. The germline V gene has CDR1 SEHNR and CDR2 FQNEAQ (reference sequence). This CDR3 comprises 15 residues.

This clonotype was observed a few times. This rearrangement joins TRBV12-3 or TRBV12-4 to TRBJ1-2, with D uncertain. Trimming pared 5 bases from V and 10 bases from J, leaving 23 bases between. CDR3 size: 15 residues. CDR3 sequence: CASSANRGGERDYTF. The CDR3 DNA reads TGTGCCAGCAGTGCCAACCGGGGAGGAGAAAGGGACTACACCTTC.

The V and J genes are TRBV7-2 and TRBJ2-5; D may be TRBD1 (5 bases). The CDR3 has 13 residues. CDR1 is SGHTA, CDR2 FQGNSA, per germline. The V end was cut by 5 bases, the J end by 5 bases, with 12 bases between. The CDR3 DNA reads TGTGCCAGCAGCCCCAGGGATGTGGAGACCCAGTACTTC. This sequence encodes CASSPRDVETQYF.

This chain joins TRBV5-1 and TRBJ2-2; D not certain. CDR3 length equals 15 residues. V lost 1 base and J lost 5, with 12 bases in between. Germline CDR1 SGHRS, CDR2 YFSETQ. The CDR3 coding sequence is TGCGCCAGCAGCTTGAGTGGGATGGAGACCGGGGAGCTGTTTTTT. Encoded protein: CASSLSGMETGELFF.

This clonotype was detected only a few times. The rearrangement joins TRBV4-2 to TRBJ2-6; TRBD2 matches 7 bases. The CDR3 covers 16 residues. Germline CDR1 LGHNA, CDR2 YNFKEQ. V gave up 3 bases and J gave up 3 bases; unmatched junction bases: 5. The CDR3 spells CASSQGGVFGANVLTF. As DNA, the CDR3 is TGTGCCAGCAGCCAGGGAGGGGTCTTTGGGGCCAACGTCCTGACTTTC.

The J gene is TRBJ1-1, the V gene TRBV7-8, with no clear D. V shed 2 bases and J shed 5 bases, with 9 bases lying between them. The length of the CDR3 is 13 residues. CDR1 SGHVS and CDR2 FQNEAQ come from the germline V gene. CDR3 nucleotides: TGTGCCAGCAGCTTAATGGTGGGGACTGAAGCTTTCTTT. As protein: CASSLMVGTEAFF.